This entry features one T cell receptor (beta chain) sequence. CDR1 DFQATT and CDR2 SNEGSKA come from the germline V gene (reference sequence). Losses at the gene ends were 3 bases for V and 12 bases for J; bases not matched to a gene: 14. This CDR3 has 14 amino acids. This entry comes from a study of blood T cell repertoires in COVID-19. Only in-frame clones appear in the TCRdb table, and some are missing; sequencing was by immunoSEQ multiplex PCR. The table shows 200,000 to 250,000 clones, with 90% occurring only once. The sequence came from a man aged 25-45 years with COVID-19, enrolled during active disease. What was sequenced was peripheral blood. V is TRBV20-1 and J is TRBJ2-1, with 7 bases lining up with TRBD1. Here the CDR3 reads CSASRDSHALSQFF. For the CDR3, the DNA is TGCAGTGCTAGTCGGGACAGCCACGCTTTATCGCAGTTCTTC.